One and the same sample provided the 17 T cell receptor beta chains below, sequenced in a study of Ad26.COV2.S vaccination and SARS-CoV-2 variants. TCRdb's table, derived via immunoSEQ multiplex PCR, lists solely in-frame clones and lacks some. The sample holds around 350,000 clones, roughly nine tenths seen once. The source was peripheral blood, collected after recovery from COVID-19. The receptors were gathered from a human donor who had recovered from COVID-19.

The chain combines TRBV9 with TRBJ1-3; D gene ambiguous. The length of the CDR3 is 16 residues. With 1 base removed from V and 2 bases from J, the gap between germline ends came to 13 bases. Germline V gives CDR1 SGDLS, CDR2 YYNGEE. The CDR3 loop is CASSVPPRQAGNTIYF. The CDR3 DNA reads TGTGCCAGCAGCGTACCCCCCCGGCAGGCTGGAAACACCATATATTTT.

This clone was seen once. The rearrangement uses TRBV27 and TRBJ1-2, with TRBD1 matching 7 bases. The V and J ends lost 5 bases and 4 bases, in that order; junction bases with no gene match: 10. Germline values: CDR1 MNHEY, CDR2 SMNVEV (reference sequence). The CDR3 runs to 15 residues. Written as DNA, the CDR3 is TGTGCCAGCAGTCCCGGGGACAGTATATCCTATGGCTACACCTTC. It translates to CASSPGDSISYGYTF.

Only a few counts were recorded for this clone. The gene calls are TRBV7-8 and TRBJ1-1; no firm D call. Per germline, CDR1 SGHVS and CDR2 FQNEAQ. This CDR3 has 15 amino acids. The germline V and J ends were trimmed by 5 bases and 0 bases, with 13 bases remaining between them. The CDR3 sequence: CASSAFGVMNTEAFF. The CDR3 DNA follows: TGTGCCAGCAGCGCTTTCGGGGTTATGAACACTGAAGCTTTCTTT.

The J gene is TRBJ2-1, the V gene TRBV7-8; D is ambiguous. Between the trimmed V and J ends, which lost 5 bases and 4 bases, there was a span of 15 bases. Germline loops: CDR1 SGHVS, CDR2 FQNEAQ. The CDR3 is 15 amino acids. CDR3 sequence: CASSTILAGYNEQFF. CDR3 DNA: TGTGCCAGCAGCACGATCCTGGCAGGATACAATGAGCAGTTCTTC.

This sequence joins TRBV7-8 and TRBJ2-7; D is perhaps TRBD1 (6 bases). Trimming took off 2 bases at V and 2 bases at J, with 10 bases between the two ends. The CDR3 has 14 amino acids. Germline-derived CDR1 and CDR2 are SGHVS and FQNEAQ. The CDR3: CASSLPDRTYEQYF. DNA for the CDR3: TGTGCCAGCAGCTTACCGGACAGAACCTACGAGCAGTACTTC.

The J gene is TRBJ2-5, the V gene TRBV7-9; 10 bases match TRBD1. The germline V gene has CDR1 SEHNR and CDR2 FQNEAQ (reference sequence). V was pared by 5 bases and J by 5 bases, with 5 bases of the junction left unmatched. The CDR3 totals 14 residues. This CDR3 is CASSRTGGGETQYF. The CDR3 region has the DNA TGTGCCAGCAGCCGGACAGGGGGTGGTGAGACCCAGTACTTC.

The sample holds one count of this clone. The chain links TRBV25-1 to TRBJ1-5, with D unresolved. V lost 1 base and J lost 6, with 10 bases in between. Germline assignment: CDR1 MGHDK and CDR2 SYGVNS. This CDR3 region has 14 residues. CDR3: CASSESRDSQPQHF. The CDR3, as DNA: TGTGCCAGCAGTGAATCCCGGGATTCTCAGCCCCAGCATTTT.

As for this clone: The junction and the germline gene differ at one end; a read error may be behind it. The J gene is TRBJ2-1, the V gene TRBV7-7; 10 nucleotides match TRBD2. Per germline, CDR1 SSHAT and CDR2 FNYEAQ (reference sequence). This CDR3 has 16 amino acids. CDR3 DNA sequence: TGTGCTAGCAGCTCCGGTAACCTAGCGGGGGTTGAAGAGCAGTTCTTC. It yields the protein CASSSGNLAGVEEQFF. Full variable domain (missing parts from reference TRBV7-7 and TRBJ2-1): GAGVSQSPRYKVTKRGQDVTLRCDPISSHATLYWYQQALGQGPEFLTYFNYEAQPDKSGLPSDRFSAERPEGSISTLTIQRTEQRDSAMYRCASSSGNLAGVEEQFFGPGTRLTVL.

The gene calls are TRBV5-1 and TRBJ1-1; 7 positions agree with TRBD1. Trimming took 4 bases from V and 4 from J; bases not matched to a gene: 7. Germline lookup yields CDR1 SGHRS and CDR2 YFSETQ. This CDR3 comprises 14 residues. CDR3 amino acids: CASSLNRGGTEAFF. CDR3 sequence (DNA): TGCGCCAGCAGCCTGAACAGGGGCGGCACTGAAGCTTTCTTT.

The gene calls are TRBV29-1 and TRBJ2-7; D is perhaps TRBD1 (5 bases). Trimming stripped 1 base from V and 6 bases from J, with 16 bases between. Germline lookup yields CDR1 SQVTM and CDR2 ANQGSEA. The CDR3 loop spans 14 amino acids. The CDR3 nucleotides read TGCAGCGTTGAAGGGAAAAGGGGCCGGCGCGAGCAGTACTTC. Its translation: CSVEGKRGRREQYF.

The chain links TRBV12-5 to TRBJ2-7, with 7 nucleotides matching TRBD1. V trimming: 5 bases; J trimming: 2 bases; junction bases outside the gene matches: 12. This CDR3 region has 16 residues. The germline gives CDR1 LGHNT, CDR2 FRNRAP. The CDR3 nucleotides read TGTGCTAGTGGTATTACAGGGGAAGTAACGACCTACGAGCAGTACTTC. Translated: CASGITGEVTTYEQYF.

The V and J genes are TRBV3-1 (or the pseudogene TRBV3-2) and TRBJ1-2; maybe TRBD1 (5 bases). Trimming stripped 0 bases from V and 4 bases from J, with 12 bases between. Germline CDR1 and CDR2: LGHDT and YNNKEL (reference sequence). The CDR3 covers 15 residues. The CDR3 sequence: CASSQEGQGPYGYTF. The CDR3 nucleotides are TGTGCCAGCAGCCAAGAAGGCCAGGGCCCCTATGGCTACACCTTC.

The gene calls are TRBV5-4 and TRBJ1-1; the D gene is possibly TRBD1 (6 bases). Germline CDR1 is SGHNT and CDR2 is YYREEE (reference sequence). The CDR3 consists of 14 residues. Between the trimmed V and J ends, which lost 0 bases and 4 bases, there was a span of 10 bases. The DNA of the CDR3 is TGTGCCAGCAGCTTGGGGGGGCAGGGCACTGAAGCTTTCTTT. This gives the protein CASSLGGQGTEAFF.

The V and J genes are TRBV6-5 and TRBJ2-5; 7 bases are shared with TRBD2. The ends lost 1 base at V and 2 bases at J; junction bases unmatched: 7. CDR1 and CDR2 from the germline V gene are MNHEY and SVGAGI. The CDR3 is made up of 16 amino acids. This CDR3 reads CASSYWAGEGQETQYF. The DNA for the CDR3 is TGTGCCAGCAGTTACTGGGCCGGGGAGGGGCAAGAGACCCAGTACTTC.

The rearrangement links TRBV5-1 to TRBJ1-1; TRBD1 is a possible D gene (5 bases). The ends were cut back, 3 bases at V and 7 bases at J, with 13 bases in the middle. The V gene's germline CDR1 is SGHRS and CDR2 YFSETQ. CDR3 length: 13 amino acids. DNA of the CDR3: TGCGCCAGCAGCTGGGACGACAGTCTTGAAGCTTTCTTT. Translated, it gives CASSWDDSLEAFF.

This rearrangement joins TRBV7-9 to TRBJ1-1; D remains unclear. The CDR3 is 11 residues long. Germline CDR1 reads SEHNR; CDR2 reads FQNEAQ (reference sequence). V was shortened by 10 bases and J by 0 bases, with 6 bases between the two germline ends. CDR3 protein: CATAMNTEAFF. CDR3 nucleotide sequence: TGTGCCACGGCCATGAACACTGAAGCTTTCTTT.

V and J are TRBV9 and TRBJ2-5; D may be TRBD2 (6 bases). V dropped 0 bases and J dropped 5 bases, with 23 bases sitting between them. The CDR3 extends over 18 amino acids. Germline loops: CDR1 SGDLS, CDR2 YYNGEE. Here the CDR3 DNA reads TGTGCCAGCAGCGTAGGTGTCGGGGGATTAGGGAGGCAGGAGACCCAGTACTTC. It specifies CASSVGVGGLGRQETQYF.